These 9 T cell receptor beta chains were sequenced from one sample in a study of control samples from healthy donors and cancer patients. TCRdb's copy holds only in-frame clones and misses some; the assay was immunoSEQ multiplex PCR. Of 170,000 or so clones in the sample, 90% were seen once. The sample was blood. The receptors come from a woman in her 50s in good health.

This clone was seen a single time. The chain carries TRBV10-1 and TRBJ1-1; D might be TRBD1 (5 bases). Looked up from germline, CDR1 is WNHNN and CDR2 is SYGVQD (reference sequence). The CDR3 extends over 15 amino acids. Trimming took 4 bases from V and 4 from J, leaving 16 bases between them. In nucleotides, the CDR3 is TGCGCCAGCAGTGGAAAGGCTCCGAGGGGCACTGAAGCTTTCTTT. This gives the protein CASSGKAPRGTEAFF.

The V call is TRBV6-5, the J call TRBJ1-2, with D possibly being TRBD1 (6 bases). There are 13 residues in the CDR3. Per germline, CDR1 MNHEY and CDR2 SVGAGI. The V end lost 4 bases, the J end lost 8 bases, and 14 bases lay between the germline ends. CDR3 amino acids: CASSSDRGQGYTF. The DNA of the CDR3 is TGTGCCAGCAGTTCCGACAGAGGACAGGGCTACACCTTC.

V gene TRBV9 combines with J gene TRBJ2-1; 7 bases line up with TRBD1. V lost 3 bases and J lost 4; bases outside the gene matches: 4. The CDR3 extends over 14 amino acids. Germline assignment: CDR1 SGDLS and CDR2 YYNGEE. CDR3 amino acids: CASSERGQYNEQFF. In DNA form, the CDR3 reads TGTGCCAGCAGCGAGAGGGGACAGTACAATGAGCAGTTCTTC. The full variable domain, completed using reference TRBV9 and TRBJ2-1, is DSGVTQTPKHLITATGQRVTLRCSPRSGDLSVYWYQQSLDQGLQFLIQYYNGEERAKGNILERFSAQQFPDLHSELNLSSLELGDSALYFCASSERGQYNEQFFGPGTRLTVL.

V usage is TRBV12-3 or TRBV12-4 and J usage is TRBJ2-2; D call uncertain. The CDR3 loop spans 13 amino acids. Trimming took 6 bases from V and 9 from J, leaving 14 bases between them. The CDR3 loop is CASSPGTVRELFF. In DNA form, the CDR3 reads TGTGCCAGCAGCCCCGGAACGGTCAGGGAGCTGTTTTTT.

This chain uses TRBV20-1 with TRBJ2-4; 10 bases match TRBD2. The V segment lost 3 bases and the J segment 7 bases; nucleotides outside the gene matches: 12. Germline loops: CDR1 DFQATT, CDR2 SNEGSKA (reference sequence). CDR3 length: 16 amino acids. CDR3 DNA: TGCAGTGCTAGTACCCCCCAGCGGGGGGGCGCGAACATTCAGTACTTC. Protein: CSASTPQRGGANIQYF.

This chain uses TRBV6-2 or TRBV6-3 with TRBJ2-5; no firm D call. The CDR3 contains 12 residues. Trimming removed 2 bases from V and 5 bases from J, with 6 bases in between. Germline V CDR1 and CDR2: MNHEY, SVGEGT. The CDR3 DNA sequence: TGTGCCAGCAGTTACCCGTGGGAGACCCAGTACTTC. Protein sequence: CASSYPWETQYF.

The chain combines TRBV7-2 with TRBJ2-7, with D perhaps being TRBD1 or TRBD2 (7 bases each). The germline CDR1 and CDR2 sequences are SGHTA and FQGNSA. The CDR3 loop spans 15 amino acids. Trimming took off 5 bases at V and 5 bases at J, with 19 bases between the two ends. The CDR3 coding sequence is TGTGCCAGCAGCCCCCAGGGGGGGGCAAGGAACGAGCAGTACTTC. Amino acid sequence: CASSPQGGARNEQYF.

This clone turned up a few times. V and J are TRBV30 and TRBJ1-5, with a possible D match to TRBD1 (5 bases). Germline CDR1 is GTSNPN and CDR2 is SVGIG (reference sequence). With 1 base removed from V and 6 bases from J, the gap between germline ends came to 10 bases. The CDR3 consists of 13 residues. The CDR3 coding sequence is TGTGCCTGGAGTGGGGGTGACAGTCAGCCCCAGCATTTT. Protein sequence: CAWSGGDSQPQHF.

On this clone itself: One junction end does not reproduce the germline sequence, and a read error may be involved. This chain uses TRBV28 with TRBJ2-7; D ambiguous. CDR1 and CDR2 from the germline V gene are MDHEN and SYDVKM. The CDR3 runs 12 residues. The CDR3 DNA is TGTACCAGCAGTTTAAGACCCTACGAGCAGTACTTC. This gives the protein CTSSLRPYEQYF.